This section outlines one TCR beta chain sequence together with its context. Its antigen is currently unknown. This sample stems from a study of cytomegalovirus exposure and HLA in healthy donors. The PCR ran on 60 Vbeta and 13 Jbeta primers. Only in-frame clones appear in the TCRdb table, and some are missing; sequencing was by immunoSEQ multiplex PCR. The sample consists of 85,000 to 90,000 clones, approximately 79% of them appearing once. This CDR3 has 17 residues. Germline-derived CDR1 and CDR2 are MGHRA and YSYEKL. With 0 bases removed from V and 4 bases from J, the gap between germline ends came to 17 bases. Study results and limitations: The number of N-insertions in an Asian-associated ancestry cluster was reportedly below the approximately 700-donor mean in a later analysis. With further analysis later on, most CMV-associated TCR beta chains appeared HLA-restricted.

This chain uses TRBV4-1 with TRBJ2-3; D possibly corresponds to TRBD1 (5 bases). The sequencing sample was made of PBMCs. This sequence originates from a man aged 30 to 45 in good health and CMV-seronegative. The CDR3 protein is CASSQESRGRVADTQYF. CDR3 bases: TGCGCCAGCAGCCAAGAATCCCGCGGCAGGGTGGCAGATACGCAGTATTTT.